The entry below gives a single T cell receptor beta chain sequence along with its context. Its cognate antigen is unknown. In each case, RNA was isolated and then reverse transcribed into cDNA as the sequencing template. Profiling relied on immunoSEQ multiplex PCR, and the TCRdb table lists in-frame clones only, not all of them. The sample holds about 210,000 clones, 50% to 75% seen once. Per germline, CDR1 KGHSH and CDR2 LQKENI. The V and J ends lost 3 bases and 0 bases respectively, with 8 bases between them. The length of the CDR3 is 14 residues. Stated treatment: oral pan-JAK inhibitor, 5-10 mg twice daily. Alopecia areata patients provided lesional scalp punch biopsies and peripheral blood. The sample belongs to a study of CD8+ T cells in alopecia areata. Looking at the study overall: Scoring treated patients' severity relied on the percentage of scalp area affected. General study results and limits: Links between baseline CD8+ expansion and response need larger treated cohorts.

The sample consisted of CD4+ T cells sorted from blood, taken at week 4, from a patient treated with tofacitinib. V usage is TRBV18 and J usage is TRBJ2-5, with D hard to call. The clonotype comes from a human donor with alopecia areata. CDR3 in amino acids: CASSPTLYQETQYF. The CDR3 DNA follows: TGTGCCAGCTCACCGACGCTTTACCAAGAGACCCAGTACTTC.